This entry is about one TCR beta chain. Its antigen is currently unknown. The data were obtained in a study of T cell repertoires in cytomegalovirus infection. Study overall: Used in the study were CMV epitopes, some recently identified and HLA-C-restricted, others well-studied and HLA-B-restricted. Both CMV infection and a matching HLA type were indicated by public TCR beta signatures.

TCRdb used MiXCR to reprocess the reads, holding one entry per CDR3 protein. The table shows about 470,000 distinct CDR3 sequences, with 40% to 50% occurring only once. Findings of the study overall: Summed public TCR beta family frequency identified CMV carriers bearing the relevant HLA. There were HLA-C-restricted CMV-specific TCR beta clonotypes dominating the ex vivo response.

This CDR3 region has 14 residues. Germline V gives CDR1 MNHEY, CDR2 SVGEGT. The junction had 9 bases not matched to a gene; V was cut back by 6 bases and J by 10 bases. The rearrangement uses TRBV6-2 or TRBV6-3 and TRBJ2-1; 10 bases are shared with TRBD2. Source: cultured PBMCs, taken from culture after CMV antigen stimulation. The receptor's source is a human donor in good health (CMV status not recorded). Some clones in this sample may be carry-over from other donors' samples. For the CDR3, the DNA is TGTGCCAGCAGGGCTAGCGGGAGCCCGGGGGAGCAGTTCTTC. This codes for CASRASGSPGEQFF.